This TCR beta chain derives from a study of blood T cell repertoires in COVID-19. As for the study in general: From the United States, Italy and Spain came samples of acute and convalescent COVID-19. From T cells, B-cell-depleted T cells, or PBMCs came the material, which was cDNA or gDNA.

The CDR3 covers 13 residues. With 5 bases clipped from V and 10 bases from J, the junction kept 8 bases outside the gene matches. From germline, CDR1 is SGHTA and CDR2 FQGNSA. Recovery among Cohort 3 donors was established by two negative PCRs, clearance, or symptom resolution. In the study's own analysis: Quantification of nucleated cells was approximated via reference gene primer amplification. Sequencing was performed with immunoSEQ multiplex PCR; in TCRdb, only in-frame clones are kept and a portion is missing. The V and J calls and clone size were taken over from that table, and D and trimming were inferred from the DNA. Of about 310,000 clones listed, around 90% are singletons.

The chain carries TRBV7-2 and TRBJ2-4, with 7 positions matching TRBD1. The sample consisted of PBMCs or T cells enriched from blood (not recorded which). The receptor comes from a man aged 55 to 70 who had recovered from COVID-19. In DNA form, the CDR3 reads TGTGCCAGCAGCGATTTCAGGGGGAAGATTCAGTACTTC. This gives the protein CASSDFRGKIQYF.